This T cell receptor (beta chain) derives from a study of T cell changes during pregnancy in multiple sclerosis. Sequenced by immunoSEQ multiplex PCR; TCRdb stores in-frame clones only, minus some. The sample shows fewer than 60,000 clones, around 93% of them seen only once. The CDR3 is 17 amino acids. CDR1 and CDR2 (germline): SGHAT, FQDESV (reference sequence). V lost 9 bases and J lost 1, with 22 bases in between. Material: CD8+ T cells from peripheral blood mononuclear cells, obtained after pregnancy. The sequence was obtained from a female donor with multiple sclerosis, enrolled in a pregnancy study. J is TRBJ1-5 and V is TRBV11-1, with D unclear. CDR3 in DNA: TGTGCCAGGAACAATTGGACGGGGTTCACGAGCAATCAGCCCCAGCATTTT. As protein: CARNNWTGFTSNQPQHF.